Presented here are 32 T cell receptor beta chains from one specimen sequenced in a study of blood T cell repertoires in COVID-19. Sequencing was performed with immunoSEQ multiplex PCR; in TCRdb, only in-frame clones are kept and a portion is missing. The sample shows around 200,000 clones, roughly 80% of them seen only once. The material sequenced was peripheral blood. These receptors were obtained from a middle-aged woman with active or convalescent COVID-19.

The chain carries TRBV10-1 and TRBJ1-1, with D possibly matching TRBD1 (5 bases). Trimming removed 7 bases from V and 4 bases from J, with 16 bases in between. The CDR3 is 14 amino acids. Germline CDR1 WNHNN, CDR2 SYGVQD (reference sequence). The CDR3 region has the DNA TGCGCCAGCACCCCAGGCCGGGGGACCACTGAAGCTTTCTTT. This encodes CASTPGRGTTEAFF.

This clone was counted a few times. The same CDR3 can be traced to other DNA sequences in this sample. This rearrangement joins TRBV5-1 to TRBJ2-3; 9 bases are a match to TRBD1. J gave up 1 base and V 0 bases, and 0 bases lay outside the gene matches. CDR3 size: 15 residues. Germline-derived CDR1 and CDR2 are SGHRS and YFSETQ. In DNA, the CDR3 is TGCGCCAGCAGCTTGGGACAGGGGGGCACAGATACGCAGTATTTT. Protein: CASSLGQGGTDTQYF.

Only a few counts were recorded for this clone. This rearrangement joins TRBV19 to TRBJ1-2; D gene uncertain. Per the germline V gene, CDR1 is LNHDA and CDR2 is SQIVND (reference sequence). The V end was cut by 3 bases, the J end by 9 bases, with 14 bases between. The CDR3 is 13 residues long. The CDR3 region is CASSIEVSDRYTF. The CDR3 bases are TGTGCCAGTAGTATCGAGGTTAGCGACCGCTACACCTTC.

The chain recombines TRBV25-1 with TRBJ1-1, with D uncertain. Germline V CDR1 and CDR2: MGHDK, SYGVNS. The CDR3 has 14 residues. V was cut by 6 bases and J by 4 bases, with 15 bases left in between. CDR3 in DNA: TGTGCCAGCAGAAATCGGGGATTGGGCACTGAAGCTTTCTTT. Residues: CASRNRGLGTEAFF.

The V and J genes are TRBV5-8 and TRBJ1-1; D ambiguous. The CDR3 has 12 residues. Germline V gene sequence: CDR1 SGHTS, CDR2 YDEGEE. Trimming left V 2 bases short and J 1 base short, with 3 bases between. CDR3 amino acids: CASSFGNTEAFF. CDR3 DNA sequence: TGTGCCAGCAGCTTCGGGAACACTGAAGCTTTCTTT.

This chain uses TRBV19 with TRBJ2-7; 14 nucleotides agree with TRBD2. Trimming took 4 bases from V and 7 from J; bases not matched to a gene: 6. CDR1 LNHDA and CDR2 SQIVND come from the germline V gene (reference sequence). This CDR3 contains 15 residues. Here the CDR3 DNA reads TGTGCCAGTAGTACGACTAGCGGGGGGGCCAGGGAGCAGTACTTC. Translation: CASSTTSGGAREQYF. Based on the CDR3 plus reference TRBV19 and TRBJ2-7, the full variable domain is DGGITQSPKYLFRKEGQNVTLSCEQNLNHDAMYWYRQDPGQGLRLIYYSQIVNDFQKGDIAEGYSVSREKKESFPLTVTSAQKNPTAFYLCASSTTSGGAREQYFGPGTRLTVT.

The chain has TRBV6-2 or TRBV6-3 and TRBJ2-2; D call uncertain. V shed 2 bases and J shed 6 bases, with 7 bases lying between them. Germline loops: CDR1 MNHEY, CDR2 SVGEGT. There are 13 residues in the CDR3. The chain's CDR3 is CASSYPGPGELFF. For the CDR3, the DNA is TGTGCCAGCAGTTACCCAGGTCCCGGGGAGCTGTTTTTT.

The chain's CDR3 is CASSGGLRNTEAFF. CDR3 sequence (DNA): TGTGCCAGCAGTGGGGGGCTGCGGAACACTGAAGCTTTCTTT. This chain uses TRBV2 with TRBJ1-1; a possible D gene is TRBD1 (6 bases). This CDR3 is built from 14 residues. CDR1 SNHLY and CDR2 FYNNEI come from the germline V gene. V dropped 4 bases and J dropped 1 base, with 10 bases sitting between them.

V usage is TRBV11-3 and J usage is TRBJ2-7; TRBD2 matches at 9 bases. Germline CDR1 and CDR2: SGHNT and YENEEA. V trimming: 2 bases; J trimming: 6 bases; junction bases outside the gene matches: 17. The CDR3 extends over 18 amino acids. CDR3 sequence (DNA): TGTGCCAGCAGCTTACCGGCGGTGCGGGAGGGCCCTTGGGGCGAGCAGTACTTC. It is translated as CASSLPAVREGPWGEQYF. Supplemented by reference TRBV11-3 and TRBJ2-7, the full variable domain reads EAGVVQSPRYKIIEKKQPVAFWCNPISGHNTLYWYLQNLGQGPELLIRYENEEAVDDSQLPKDRFSAERLKGVDSTLKIQPAELGDSAVYLCASSLPAVREGPWGEQYFGPGTRLTVT.

The rearrangement links TRBV4-1 to TRBJ1-2; perhaps TRBD1 as D (5 bases). The germline V gene encodes CDR1 MGHRA and CDR2 YSYEKL. V lost 0 bases to trimming and J lost 0 bases, with 14 bases between them. The CDR3 length is 17 residues. CDR3 DNA sequence: TGCGCCAGCAGCCAAGAAAGATGGACAACCTCTAACTATGGCTACACCTTC. Amino acid sequence: CASSQERWTTSNYGYTF.

The chain links TRBV19 to TRBJ2-5; 7 bases are a match to TRBD2. The trim removed 4 bases at V and 1 base at J, leaving 6 bases unmatched. Germline V gene lookup returns CDR1 LNHDA and CDR2 SQIVND (reference sequence). This CDR3 is 15 amino acids long. Here the CDR3 DNA reads TGTGCCAGTAGTACCACTCTAGCGGTCCAAGAGACCCAGTACTTC. It translates to CASSTTLAVQETQYF.

This clone was seen a single time. The chain employs TRBV5-1 and TRBJ1-6; D is unresolved. The CDR3 extends over 14 amino acids. Trimming left V 0 bases short and J 10 bases short, with 11 bases between. CDR1 and CDR2 (germline): SGHRS, YFSETQ. The CDR3 nucleotides are TGCGCCAGCAGCTTGGGAGGCGGGGAATCACCCCTCCACTTT. Amino acids: CASSLGGGESPLHF. The full variable domain, its missing parts supplied by reference TRBV5-1 and TRBJ1-6, is KAGVTQTPRYLIKTRGQQVTLSCSPISGHRSVSWYQQTPGQGLQFLFEYFSETQRNKGNFPGRFSGRQFSNSRSEMNVSTLELGDSALYLCASSLGGGESPLHFGNGTRLTVT.

This clone occurred a few times. Written as DNA, the CDR3 is TGTGCCAGCTCAAGGGACAGGGAAATCAATCAGCCCCAGCATTTT. Residues: CASSRDREINQPQHF. This sequence joins TRBV18 and TRBJ1-5; 9 bases line up with TRBD1. This CDR3 has 15 amino acids. Germline CDR1 and CDR2: KGHSH and LQKENI. Trimming removed 5 bases from V and 3 bases from J; junction bases left unmatched: 5.

CDR3 protein: CASSSETGYSGNTIYF. The DNA for the CDR3 is TGTGCCAGCAGCTCGGAAACAGGGTACTCTGGAAACACCATATATTTT. The chain is built from TRBV7-6 and TRBJ1-3; D perhaps matches TRBD1 (6 bases). The germline gives CDR1 SGHVS, CDR2 FNYEAQ. The V and J ends lost 4 bases and 0 bases respectively, with 13 bases between them. The CDR3 spans 16 residues.

V gene TRBV28 combines with J gene TRBJ2-2, with 9 bases matching TRBD1. CDR1 MDHEN and CDR2 SYDVKM come from the germline V gene. The CDR3 contains 15 residues. The V segment lost 3 bases and the J segment 7 bases; nucleotides outside the gene matches: 6. CDR3: CASSFGDRAGGELFF. The DNA for the CDR3 is TGTGCCAGCAGTTTTGGGGACAGGGCCGGCGGGGAGCTGTTTTTT.

The chain joins TRBV19 to TRBJ2-4; 7 positions agree with TRBD2. CDR3 length equals 13 residues. Germline-derived CDR1 and CDR2 are LNHDA and SQIVND (reference sequence). The junction had 1 base not matched to a gene; V was cut back by 7 bases and J by 1 base. The CDR3 DNA reads as TGTGCCAGTATGGGGGGGGCCAAAAACATTCAGTACTTC. It translates to CASMGGAKNIQYF.

There are a few counts of this clone. The gene calls are TRBV11-2 and TRBJ2-3; D uncertain. V dropped 4 bases and J dropped 6 bases, with 14 bases sitting between them. In germline, CDR1 is SGHAT, CDR2 FQNNGV. CDR3 length: 14 residues. The DNA of the CDR3 is TGTGCCAGCAGCTCTAGGCTAAGTTCCGATACGCAGTATTTT. It is translated as CASSSRLSSDTQYF.

A note on this clone: A read error may be the cause here, since a much bigger clone is one base away. Other nucleotide sequences in the sample specify the same CDR3. V usage is TRBV7-3 and J usage is TRBJ2-2; 9 nucleotides align to TRBD2. The V gene end was trimmed by 5 bases and the J gene end by 0 bases; junction bases not matched to a gene: 1. Germline V CDR1 and CDR2: SGHTA, FQGTGA. This CDR3 has 15 residues. The CDR3 here is CASSRTSANTGELFF. The DNA of the CDR3 is TGTGCCAGCAGCCGGACTAGCGCGAACACCGGGGAGCTGTTTTTT.

This clone was seen just once. The gene calls are TRBV12-3 or TRBV12-4 and TRBJ2-7, with TRBD1 matching 8 bases. The CDR3 sequence is 13 residues long. The V gene end was trimmed by 6 bases and the J gene end by 3 bases; junction bases not matched to a gene: 4. This CDR3 is CASRLTGDYEQYF. The CDR3 DNA reads as TGTGCCAGCAGATTGACAGGGGACTACGAGCAGTACTTC.

The rearrangement joins TRBV14 to TRBJ2-1; TRBD2 aligns across 15 bases. Trimming at V came to 3 bases and at J to 3 bases, leaving 0 bases not matched to a gene. This CDR3 spans 16 amino acids. Looked up from germline, CDR1 is SGHDN and CDR2 is FVKESK. The CDR3 here is CASSQGLAGGYNEQFF. In DNA form, the CDR3 reads TGTGCCAGCAGCCAGGGACTAGCGGGGGGCTACAATGAGCAGTTCTTC.

The chain's CDR3 is CASSRDTDTQYF. The DNA of the CDR3 is TGTGCCAGCAGTCGGGACACAGATACGCAGTATTTT. This chain uses TRBV28 with TRBJ2-3; a weak D match, TRBD2 (5 bases). The CDR3 runs 12 residues. The germline V gene encodes CDR1 MDHEN and CDR2 SYDVKM. V dropped 5 bases and J dropped 2 bases, with 5 bases sitting between them.

This chain uses TRBV7-2 with TRBJ2-1; 7 nucleotides align to TRBD2. Trimming took 5 bases from V and 10 from J; bases not matched to a gene: 11. Germline loops: CDR1 SGHTA, CDR2 FQGNSA. The CDR3 loop spans 14 amino acids. This chain's CDR3 is CASSEAAGRVEQFF. The CDR3 DNA follows: TGTGCCAGCAGCGAAGCAGCGGGGAGGGTAGAGCAGTTCTTC. Variable domain in full (rest from reference TRBV7-2 and TRBJ2-1): GAGVSQSPSNKVTEKGKDVELRCDPISGHTALYWYRQSLGQGLEFLIYFQGNSAPDKSGLPSDRFSAERTGGSVSTLTIQRTQQEDSAVYLCASSEAAGRVEQFFGPGTRLTVL.

The gene calls are TRBV25-1 and TRBJ1-6; perhaps TRBD1 as D (5 bases). There are 15 residues in the CDR3. The ends were cut back, 6 bases at V and 6 bases at J, with 15 bases in the middle. CDR1 and CDR2 (germline): MGHDK, SYGVNS. The CDR3 DNA follows: TGTGCCAGCAGCCTACCGGGGGGTAGTAATTCACCCCTCCACTTT. Its protein product is CASSLPGGSNSPLHF.

The chain couples TRBV10-2 to TRBJ2-7, with 8 bases identical to TRBD1. Germline CDR1 and CDR2: WSHSY and SAAADI. The CDR3 consists of 13 residues. The V and J ends lost 6 bases and 3 bases, in that order; junction bases with no gene match: 4. The CDR3 loop is CASRMDRDYEQYF. In DNA form, the CDR3 reads TGCGCCAGCAGGATGGACAGGGACTACGAGCAGTACTTC.

The V and J genes are TRBV5-1 and TRBJ1-1; D gene ambiguous. Germline V gene lookup returns CDR1 SGHRS and CDR2 YFSETQ. V was pared by 2 bases and J by 3 bases, with 11 bases between. The CDR3 extends over 14 amino acids. The CDR3 sequence is CASSLPGIYTEAFF. CDR3 coding DNA: TGCGCCAGCAGCTTACCCGGGATATACACTGAAGCTTTCTTT.

The J gene is TRBJ1-2, the V gene TRBV3-1 (or the pseudogene TRBV3-2); D is possibly TRBD1 (6 bases). The CDR3 extends over 12 amino acids. Trimming removed 5 bases from V and 8 bases from J, with 12 bases in between. Germline V gives CDR1 LGHDT, CDR2 YNNKEL (reference sequence). The CDR3 bases are TGTGCCAGCAGCGCCCGCAGGGGCGGCTACACCTTC. Amino acids: CASSARRGGYTF.

The chain employs TRBV27 and TRBJ1-2; D might be TRBD1 (6 bases). The CDR3 spans 16 residues. Per germline, CDR1 MNHEY and CDR2 SMNVEV (reference sequence). Trimming cost V 4 bases and J 0 bases, with 15 bases left between them. The CDR3 DNA sequence: TGTGCCAGCAGTTGGACACAGGGATCGACTAACTATGGCTACACCTTC. Its protein is CASSWTQGSTNYGYTF.

The chain joins TRBV3-1 (or the pseudogene TRBV3-2) to TRBJ1-2; D possibly corresponds to TRBD1 (6 bases). CDR1 is LGHDT, CDR2 YNNKEL, per germline (reference sequence). V was pared by 0 bases and J by 8 bases, with 13 bases between. The CDR3 has 14 amino acids. The CDR3 region is CASSQDNRAGGYTF. Written as DNA, the CDR3 is TGTGCCAGCAGCCAAGATAACAGGGCAGGGGGCTACACCTTC.

The gene calls are TRBV7-2 and TRBJ1-1; a possible D gene is TRBD1 (6 bases). V shed 2 bases and J shed 5 bases, with 18 bases lying between them. CDR3 length: 16 residues. CDR1 is SGHTA, CDR2 FQGNSA, per germline. The CDR3 loop is CASSLRGGKVGTEAFF. In nucleotides, the CDR3 is TGTGCCAGCAGCTTAAGGGGGGGCAAAGTAGGGACTGAAGCTTTCTTT.

This clone was recorded a few times. The chain joins TRBV9 to TRBJ2-3, with 7 bases aligning to TRBD1. Germline lookup yields CDR1 SGDLS and CDR2 YYNGEE. Trimming at V came to 2 bases and at J to 1 base, leaving 7 bases not matched to a gene. There are 16 residues in the CDR3. The DNA for the CDR3 is TGTGCCAGCAGCGTCCAAGGGACAGTGGGCACAGATACGCAGTATTTT. Translated, it gives CASSVQGTVGTDTQYF.

The rearrangement links TRBV12-3 or TRBV12-4 to TRBJ1-1; D might be TRBD1 (6 bases). V was cut by 6 bases and J by 1 base, with 9 bases left in between. This CDR3 has 13 residues. CDR3 in amino acids: CASSKGQNTEAFF. The CDR3 region has the DNA TGTGCCAGCAGCAAGGGACAGAACACTGAAGCTTTCTTT.

The chain has TRBV11-3 and TRBJ2-1; 8 bases align to TRBD2. The CDR3 consists of 17 residues. After removal of 1 base from V and 0 bases from J, the junction contained 5 bases not matched to a gene. Germline loops: CDR1 SGHNT, CDR2 YENEEA. The CDR3 spells CASSLGGSGSSYNEQFF. CDR3 DNA sequence: TGTGCCAGCAGCTTAGGGGGAAGCGGGAGCTCCTACAATGAGCAGTTCTTC. Drawing the rest from reference TRBV11-3 and TRBJ2-1, the complete variable domain is EAGVVQSPRYKIIEKKQPVAFWCNPISGHNTLYWYLQNLGQGPELLIRYENEEAVDDSQLPKDRFSAERLKGVDSTLKIQPAELGDSAVYLCASSLGGSGSSYNEQFFGPGTRLTVL.